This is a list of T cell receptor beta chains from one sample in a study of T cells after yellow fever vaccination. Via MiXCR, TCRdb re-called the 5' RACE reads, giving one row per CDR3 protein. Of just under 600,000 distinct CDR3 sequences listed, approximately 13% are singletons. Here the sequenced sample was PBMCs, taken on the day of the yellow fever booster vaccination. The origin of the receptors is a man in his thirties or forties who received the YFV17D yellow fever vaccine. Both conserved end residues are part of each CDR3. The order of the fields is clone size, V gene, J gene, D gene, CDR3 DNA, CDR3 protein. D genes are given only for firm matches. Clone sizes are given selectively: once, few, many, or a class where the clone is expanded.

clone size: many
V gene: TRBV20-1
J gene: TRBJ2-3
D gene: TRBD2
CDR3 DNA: TGCAGTGCTAGACTTAGCGGGAGAACAGATACGCAGTATTTT
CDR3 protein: CSARLSGRTDTQYF

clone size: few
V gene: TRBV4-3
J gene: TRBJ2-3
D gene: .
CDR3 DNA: TGCGCCAGCAGCCAACAAAAGACTAGACCCACAGATACGCAGTATTTT
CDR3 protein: CASSQQKTRPTDTQYF

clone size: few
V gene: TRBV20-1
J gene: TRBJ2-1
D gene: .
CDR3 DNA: TGCAGTGCTAGAGTGGGGAACCCCAATGAGCAGTTCTTC
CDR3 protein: CSARVGNPNEQFF

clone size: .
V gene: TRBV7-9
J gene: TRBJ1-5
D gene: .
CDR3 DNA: TGTGCCAGCAGCTCGTTTCCCCAGCATTTT
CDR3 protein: CASSSFPQHF

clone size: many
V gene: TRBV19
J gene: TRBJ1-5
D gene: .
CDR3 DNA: TGTGCCAGTAGCCTGGGTGATCAGCCCCAGCATTTT
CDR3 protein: CASSLGDQPQHF

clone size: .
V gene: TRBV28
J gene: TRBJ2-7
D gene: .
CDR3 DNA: TGTGCCAGCAGTCCTTGGGAGGAGCAGTACTTC
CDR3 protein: CASSPWEEQYF

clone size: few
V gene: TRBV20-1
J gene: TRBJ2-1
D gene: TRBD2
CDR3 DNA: TGCAGTGCTTTAGGACTAGCGGGAGCCCAGTTCTTC
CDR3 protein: CSALGLAGAQFF

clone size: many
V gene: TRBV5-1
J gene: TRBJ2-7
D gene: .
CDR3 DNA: TGCGCCAGCAGCCTGGACTGGACGGAGCAGTACTTC
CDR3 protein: CASSLDWTEQYF

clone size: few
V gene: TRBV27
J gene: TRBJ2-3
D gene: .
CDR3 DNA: TGTGCCAGCAGTTTAAACGTAGAATTTACGAATACGCAGTATTTT
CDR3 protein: CASSLNVEFTNTQYF

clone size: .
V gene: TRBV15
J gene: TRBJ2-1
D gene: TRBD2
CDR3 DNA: TGTGCCACCAGCGGAGATGGGGTTTCGCGGGAGGAGCAGTTCTTC
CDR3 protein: CATSGDGVSREEQFF

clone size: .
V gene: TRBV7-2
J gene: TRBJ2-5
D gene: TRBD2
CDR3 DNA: TGTGCCAGCAGCCTATTCCCCGGGACTAGCGGAAAAGAGACCCAGTACTTC
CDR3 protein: CASSLFPGTSGKETQYF

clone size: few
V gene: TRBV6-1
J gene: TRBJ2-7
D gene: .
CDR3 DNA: TGTGCCAGCAGTAAAGGAGACCCGAACCAAGACGAGCAGTACTTC
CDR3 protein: CASSKGDPNQDEQYF

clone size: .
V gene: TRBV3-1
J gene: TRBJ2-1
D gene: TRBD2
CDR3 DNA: TGTGCCAGCAGCCGACAAGGGACTAGCGGCCCTCACAATGAGCAGTTCTTC
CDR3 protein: CASSRQGTSGPHNEQFF

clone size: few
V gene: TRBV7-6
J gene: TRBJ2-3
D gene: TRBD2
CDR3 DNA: TGTGCCAGCAGCTTAGCGCTGAGCGGGATTGCAGATACGCAGTATTTT
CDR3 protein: CASSLALSGIADTQYF

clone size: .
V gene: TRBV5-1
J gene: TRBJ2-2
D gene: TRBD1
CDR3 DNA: TGCGCCAGCAACTCGTTGACAGGGGGCGAATCCGGGGAGCTGTTTTTT
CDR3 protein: CASNSLTGGESGELFF

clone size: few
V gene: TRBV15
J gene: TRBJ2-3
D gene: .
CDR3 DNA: TGTGCCACCAGCAGAGCGGGGCGCATTTCAGATACGCAGTATTTT
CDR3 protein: CATSRAGRISDTQYF

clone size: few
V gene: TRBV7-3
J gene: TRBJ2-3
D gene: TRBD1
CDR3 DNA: TGTGCCAGCAGCGCCGGGACAGGAGTGTCCACAGATACGCAGTATTTT
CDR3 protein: CASSAGTGVSTDTQYF

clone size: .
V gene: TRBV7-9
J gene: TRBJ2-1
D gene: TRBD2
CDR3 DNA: TGTGCCAGCAGCGGCCCCGGGACTAGCGGGAACAATGAGCAGTTCTTC
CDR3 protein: CASSGPGTSGNNEQFF

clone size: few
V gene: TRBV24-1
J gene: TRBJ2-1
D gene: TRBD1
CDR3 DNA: TGTGCCACCAGTGACCTGAGGGGGCCTGAGCAGTTCTTC
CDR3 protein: CATSDLRGPEQFF

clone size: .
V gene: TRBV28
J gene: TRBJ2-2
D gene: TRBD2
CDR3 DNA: TGTGCCAGCAAAGCGGGGGGTATCGGGGAGCTGTTTTTT
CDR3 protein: CASKAGGIGELFF

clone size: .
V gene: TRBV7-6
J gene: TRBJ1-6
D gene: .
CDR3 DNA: TGTGCCAGCAGCTCTCTGGACAGTCGGAATTCACCCCTCCACTTT
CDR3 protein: CASSSLDSRNSPLHF

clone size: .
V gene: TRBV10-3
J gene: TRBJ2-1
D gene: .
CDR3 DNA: TGTGCCGGACCCGGAGTTTGGGACTTAGACTGCGAGCAGTTCTTC
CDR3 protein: CAGPGVWDLDCEQFF

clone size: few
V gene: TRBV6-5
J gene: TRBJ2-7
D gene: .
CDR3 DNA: TGTGCCAGCAGGTACCAAATCCAGGGTGGCGAGCAGTACTTC
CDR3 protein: CASRYQIQGGEQYF

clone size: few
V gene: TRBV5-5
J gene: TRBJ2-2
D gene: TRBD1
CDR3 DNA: TGTGCCAGCAGCCCCACGACAGGGGCGAACACCGGGGAGCTGTTTTTT
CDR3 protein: CASSPTTGANTGELFF

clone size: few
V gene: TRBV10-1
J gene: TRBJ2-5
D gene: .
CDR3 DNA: TGCGCCAGCAGTTCTACTACTGTGTACGACCCGGAGACCCAGTACTTC
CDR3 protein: CASSSTTVYDPETQYF

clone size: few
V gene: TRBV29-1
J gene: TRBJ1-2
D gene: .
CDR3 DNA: TGCAGCGTTGAAGCAAAGGGGACGGCATATGGCTACACCTTC
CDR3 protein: CSVEAKGTAYGYTF

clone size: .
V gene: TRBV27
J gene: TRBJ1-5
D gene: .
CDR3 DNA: TGTGCCAGCAGTCCACTTGCGGGGAGGGATGGAGCGCCCCAGCATTTT
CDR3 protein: CASSPLAGRDGAPQHF

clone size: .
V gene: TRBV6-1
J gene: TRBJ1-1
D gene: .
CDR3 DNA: TGTGCCAGCAGTCAAATCTTGGACAGTAGAGCTTTCTTT
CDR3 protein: CASSQILDSRAFF

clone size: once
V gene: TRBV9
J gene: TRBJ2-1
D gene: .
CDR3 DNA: TGTGCCAGCAGCGTAGACCGGGTTTTCCCCTACAATGAGCAGTTCTTC
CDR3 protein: CASSVDRVFPYNEQFF

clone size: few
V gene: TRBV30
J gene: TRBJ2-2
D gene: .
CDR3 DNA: TGTGCCTGGAGTGAGGGTCCGCCCGGGGAGCTGTTTTTT
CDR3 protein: CAWSEGPPGELFF

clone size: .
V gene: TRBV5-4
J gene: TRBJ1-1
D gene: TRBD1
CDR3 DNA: TGTGCCAGCAGCTTCGGACAGGGGGCTTTGGACACTGAAGCTTTCTTT
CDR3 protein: CASSFGQGALDTEAFF

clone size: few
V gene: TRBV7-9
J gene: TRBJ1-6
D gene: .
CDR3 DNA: TGTGCCAGCAGCTCGGACAGAGATAATTCACCCCTCCACTTT
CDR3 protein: CASSSDRDNSPLHF

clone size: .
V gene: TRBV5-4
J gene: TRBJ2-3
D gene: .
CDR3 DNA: TGTGCCAGCAGCCCCGGACCAGACACAGATACGCAGTATTTT
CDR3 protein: CASSPGPDTDTQYF

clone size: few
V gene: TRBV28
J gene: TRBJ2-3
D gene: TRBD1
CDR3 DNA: TGTGCCAGCCTCGGACAGGGGGGAACAGATACGCAGTATTTT
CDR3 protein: CASLGQGGTDTQYF

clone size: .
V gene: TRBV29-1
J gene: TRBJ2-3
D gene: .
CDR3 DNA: TGCAGCGAGGGGGAGGGCCGGGCAGATACGCAGTATTTT
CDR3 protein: CSEGEGRADTQYF

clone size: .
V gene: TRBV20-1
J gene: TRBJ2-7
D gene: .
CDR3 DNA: TGCAGTGCTACGTATGGTGGCTTTCCAACCTACGAGCAGTACTTC
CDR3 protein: CSATYGGFPTYEQYF

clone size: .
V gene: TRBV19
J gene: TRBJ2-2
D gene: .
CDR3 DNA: TGTGCCAGTAGGGACAGAAAGGGGAGGGCGAACACCGGGGAGCTGTTTTTT
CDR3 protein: CASRDRKGRANTGELFF

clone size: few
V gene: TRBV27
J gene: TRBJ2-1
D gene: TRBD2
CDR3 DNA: TGTGCCAGCAGTTTAGAGGGCGGGAGTAAGGCTTTGGGTGAGCAGTTCTTC
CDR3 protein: CASSLEGGSKALGEQFF

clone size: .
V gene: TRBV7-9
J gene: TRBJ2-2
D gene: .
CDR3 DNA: TGTGCCAGCAACCCTCCTTCTAGAGGGGAGCTGTTTTTT
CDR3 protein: CASNPPSRGELFF

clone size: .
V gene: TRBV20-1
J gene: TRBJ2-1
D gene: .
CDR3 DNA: TGCAGTGCTAGGGTAGGGGGGGGCGGTGAGCAGTTCTTC
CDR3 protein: CSARVGGGGEQFF

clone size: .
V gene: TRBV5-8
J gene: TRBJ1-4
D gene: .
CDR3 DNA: TGTGCCAGCAGCTCCGGACAACGGAGTATGAGTAATGAAAAACTGTTTTTT
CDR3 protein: CASSSGQRSMSNEKLFF

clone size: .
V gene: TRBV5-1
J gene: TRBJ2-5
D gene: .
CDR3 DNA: TGCGCCAGCAGCTTGGCCCCCATGGAGACCCAGTACTTC
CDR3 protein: CASSLAPMETQYF

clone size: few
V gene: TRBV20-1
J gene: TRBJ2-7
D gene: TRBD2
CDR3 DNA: TGCAGTGCTATTCGGGGGGATGCCTACGAGCAGTACTTC
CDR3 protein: CSAIRGDAYEQYF

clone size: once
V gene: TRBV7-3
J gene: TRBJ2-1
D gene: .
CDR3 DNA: TGTGCCAGCAGCTTAGGGCTAGGGACCTACAATGAGCAGTTCTTC
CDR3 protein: CASSLGLGTYNEQFF

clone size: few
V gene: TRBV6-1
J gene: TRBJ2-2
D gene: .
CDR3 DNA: TGTGCCAACGTCCAAGGGCTGGGGGGAGACGGGGAGCTGTTTTTT
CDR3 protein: CANVQGLGGDGELFF

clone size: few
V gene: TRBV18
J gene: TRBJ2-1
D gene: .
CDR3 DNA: TGTGCCAGCTCACCCGGCAGGGAGTACAATGAGCAGTTCTTC
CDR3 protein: CASSPGREYNEQFF

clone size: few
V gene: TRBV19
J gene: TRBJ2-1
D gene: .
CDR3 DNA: TGTGCCAGTAGTACGTCGACAGGCACCTACAATGAGCAGTTCTTC
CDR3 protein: CASSTSTGTYNEQFF

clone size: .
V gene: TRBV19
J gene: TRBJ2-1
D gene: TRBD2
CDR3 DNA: TGTGCCAGCACTAGCGGGAGGGCCTACAATGAGCAGTTCTTC
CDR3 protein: CASTSGRAYNEQFF

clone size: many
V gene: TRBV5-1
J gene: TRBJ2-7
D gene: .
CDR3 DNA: TGCGCCAGCAGCCTGAATAGAGGACCCTACGAGCAGTACTTC
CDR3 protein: CASSLNRGPYEQYF

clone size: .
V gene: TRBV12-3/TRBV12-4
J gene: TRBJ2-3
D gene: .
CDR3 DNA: TGTGCCAGCAGGAGGACTGGGGTGAGGGCAGATACGCAGTATTTT
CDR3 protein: CASRRTGVRADTQYF

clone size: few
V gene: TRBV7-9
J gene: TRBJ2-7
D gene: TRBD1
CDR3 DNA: TGTGCCAGCAGCTCCCTATGGACAGGGGGAATGTACGAGCAGTACTTC
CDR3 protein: CASSSLWTGGMYEQYF

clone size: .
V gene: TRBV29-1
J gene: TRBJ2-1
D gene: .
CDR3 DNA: TGCAGCGTTGCTCGGCGAGACTCCTACAATGAGCAGTTCTTC
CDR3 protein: CSVARRDSYNEQFF

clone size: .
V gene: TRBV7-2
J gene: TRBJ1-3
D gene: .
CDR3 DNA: TGTGCCAGCAGCTTAGGGGGAACCTTCTCTGGAAACACCATATATTTT
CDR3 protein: CASSLGGTFSGNTIYF

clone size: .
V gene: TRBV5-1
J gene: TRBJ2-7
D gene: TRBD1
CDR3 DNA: TGCGCCAGCAGCTTGACAGGGGGAACCGTTTCCTACGAGCAGTACTTC
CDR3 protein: CASSLTGGTVSYEQYF